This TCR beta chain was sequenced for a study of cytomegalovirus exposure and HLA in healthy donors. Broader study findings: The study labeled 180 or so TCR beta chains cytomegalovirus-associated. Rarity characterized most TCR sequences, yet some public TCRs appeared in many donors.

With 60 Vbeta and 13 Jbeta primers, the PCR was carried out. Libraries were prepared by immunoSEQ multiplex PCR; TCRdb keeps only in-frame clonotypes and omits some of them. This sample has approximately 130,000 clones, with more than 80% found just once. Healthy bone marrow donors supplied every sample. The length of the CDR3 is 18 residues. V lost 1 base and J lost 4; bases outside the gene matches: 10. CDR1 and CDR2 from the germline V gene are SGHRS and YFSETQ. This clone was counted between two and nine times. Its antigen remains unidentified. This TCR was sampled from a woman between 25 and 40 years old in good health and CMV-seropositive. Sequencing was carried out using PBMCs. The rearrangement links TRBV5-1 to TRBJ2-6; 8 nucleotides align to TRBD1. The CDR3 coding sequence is TGCGCCAGCAGCTTGCAACAGGGGGGCGGGGTCGGGGCCAACGTCCTGACTTTC. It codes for CASSLQQGGGVGANVLTF.